The 16 T cell receptor beta chains given below trace back to one sample, sequenced in a study of Graves' ophthalmopathy and Graves' hyperthyroidism. Amplification of TCR beta CDR3 regions used RNA transcripts. An opening RT-PCR round employed HTBI primers and preceded a second-round multiplex PCR. TCRdb called the multiplex PCR reads again in MiXCR, with one record for every CDR3 protein. The repertoire holds about 340,000 distinct CDR3 sequences, with 15% to 20% as singletons. The sample comprised peripheral blood. Receptors originate from an adult man with Graves' ophthalmopathy.

In its sample, this clonotype was seen many times. The J gene is TRBJ1-1, the V gene TRBV12-3 or TRBV12-4; the D is unclear. Trimming shortened V by 6 bases and J by 6 bases, and 14 bases separated the two germline ends. The CDR3 has 13 amino acids. The CDR3 DNA reads as TGTGCCAGCAGACCTCGGAGGGCGGCTGAAGCTTTCTTT. It codes for CASRPRRAAEAFF.

The chain links TRBV2 to TRBJ2-7; D unclear. Germline lookup yields CDR1 SNHLY and CDR2 FYNNEI. The CDR3 totals 16 residues. Trimming cost V 6 bases and J 2 bases, with 20 bases left between them. CDR3: CASRDLVGARAYEQYF. CDR3 sequence (DNA): TGTGCCAGCAGAGACCTTGTTGGAGCGAGAGCCTACGAGCAGTACTTC.

At least ten counts were recorded for this clonotype. The genes are TRBV20-1 and TRBJ2-5; TRBD1 matches at 9 bases. The V segment lost 1 base and the J segment 6 bases; nucleotides outside the gene matches: 6. CDR1 is DFQATT, CDR2 SNEGSKA, per germline (reference sequence). The CDR3 runs to 14 residues. CDR3 sequence reads: CSARGTGERKTQYF. CDR3 nucleotide sequence: TGCAGTGCTAGAGGGACAGGGGAAAGGAAGACCCAGTACTTC.

There are many counts of this clonotype. This rearrangement joins TRBV11-2 to TRBJ1-3; no clear D gene. There are 13 residues in the CDR3. Trimming shortened V by 5 bases and J by 4 bases, and 9 bases separated the two germline ends. Per the germline V gene, CDR1 is SGHAT and CDR2 is FQNNGV. CDR3 residues: CASSLASGNTIYF. The CDR3 bases are TGTGCCAGCAGCCTAGCCTCAGGAAACACCATATATTTT.

This clonotype came up many times. The chain is built from TRBV24-1 and TRBJ2-2; a possible D gene is TRBD1 (8 bases). The germline CDR1 and CDR2 sequences are KGHDR and SFDVKD. CDR3 length equals 15 residues. Trimming took off 9 bases at V and 4 bases at J, with 17 bases between the two ends. In nucleotides, the CDR3 is TGTGCCACCGGACAGGGTGCGGGAGTCACCGGGGAGCTGTTTTTT. The encoded protein is CATGQGAGVTGELFF.

At least ten counts were recorded for this clonotype. The rearrangement uses TRBV19 and TRBJ1-1; D remains unclear. Germline V gene lookup returns CDR1 LNHDA and CDR2 SQIVND (reference sequence). The CDR3 length is 15 residues. Trimming pared 5 bases from V and 3 bases from J, leaving 16 bases between. The CDR3 region has the DNA TGTGCCAGTAGTCCCGGATGGGGAGTGGACACTGAAGCTTTCTTT. Translating it yields CASSPGWGVDTEAFF.

On this clonotype itself: Relative to the germline gene, one junction end is altered; a read error may explain this. The CDR3 loop reads CASSGQGIGSLRSGTNVLTF. The CDR3 DNA reads as TGTGCCAGCAGCGGACAGGGGATAGGATCCTTGAGGTCTGGGACCAACGTCCTGACTTTC. The rearrangement links TRBV9 to TRBJ2-6; 8 nucleotides align to TRBD1. CDR1 and CDR2 (germline): SGDLS, YYNGEE. The CDR3 is 20 residues long.

The chain is built from TRBV2 and TRBJ2-7; possibly TRBD1 or TRBD2 for D (5 bases each). From germline, CDR1 is SNHLY and CDR2 FYNNEI. The CDR3 loop spans 15 amino acids. V lost 8 bases, J lost 2 bases, and 19 bases lay in between. Here the CDR3 DNA reads TGTGCCAGCCAGACGAACGAGGGGTGGACCTACGAGCAGTACTTC. Protein sequence: CASQTNEGWTYEQYF.

This clonotype was recorded at least ten times. The chain combines TRBV12-3 or TRBV12-4 with TRBJ2-7; TRBD2 matches at 8 bases. CDR3 length equals 15 residues. The trim removed 3 bases at V and 5 bases at J, leaving 9 bases unmatched. CDR3 protein: CASSFRSGSQDEQYF. The CDR3 DNA is TGTGCCAGCAGTTTCAGGAGCGGGAGTCAGGACGAGCAGTACTTC.

In this sample, this clonotype turned up many times. The rearrangement joins TRBV7-2 to TRBJ2-5; D is ambiguous. The CDR3 length is 15 residues. The germline CDR1 and CDR2 sequences are SGHTA and FQGNSA. V shed 0 bases and J shed 5 bases, with 13 bases lying between them. The CDR3 DNA is TGTGCCAGCAGCTTAGCCGGGCAGTCCGCCGAGACCCAGTACTTC. Translating gives CASSLAGQSAETQYF.

This clonotype was detected many times. CDR3 DNA: TGCAGTGCTAGAGCCCCCAGGGGCTCTGGAAACACCATATATTTT. Residues: CSARAPRGSGNTIYF. The rearrangement uses TRBV20-1 and TRBJ1-3; D is perhaps TRBD1 (6 bases). Deletions cut 1 base from V and 0 bases from J, with 10 bases between. The CDR3 has 15 residues. CDR1 DFQATT and CDR2 SNEGSKA come from the germline V gene (reference sequence).

Ten or more counts support this clonotype. The V and J genes are TRBV5-1 and TRBJ1-5; TRBD1 agrees at 7 bases. V lost 4 bases, J lost 5 bases, and 6 bases stayed unmatched. Germline V CDR1 and CDR2: SGHRS, YFSETQ. The CDR3 has 14 residues. The CDR3 coding sequence is TGCGCCAGCAGCCCGGGACAGTCAGATCAGCCCCAGCATTTT. Its protein product is CASSPGQSDQPQHF. Full variable domain (rest looked up from reference TRBV5-1 and TRBJ1-5): KAGVTQTPRYLIKTRGQQVTLSCSPISGHRSVSWYQQTPGQGLQFLFEYFSETQRNKGNFPGRFSGRQFSNSRSEMNVSTLELGDSALYLCASSPGQSDQPQHFGDGTRLSIL.

This clonotype was seen ten or more times. The rearrangement uses TRBV9 and TRBJ1-1, with D uncertain. The CDR3 is 13 residues long. V lost 6 bases, J lost 1 base, and 10 bases lay in between. Per the germline V gene, CDR1 is SGDLS and CDR2 is YYNGEE. CDR3 bases: TGTGCCAGCATGCGGACGGAGAACACTGAAGCTTTCTTT. The encoded protein is CASMRTENTEAFF. The full variable domain, completed using reference TRBV9 and TRBJ1-1, is DSGVTQTPKHLITATGQRVTLRCSPRSGDLSVYWYQQSLDQGLQFLIQYYNGEERAKGNILERFSAQQFPDLHSELNLSSLELGDSALYFCASMRTENTEAFFGQGTRLTVV.

Points on this clonotype: Just one base apart from a much larger clone, this may be a read error. The chain couples TRBV7-2 to TRBJ1-1, with D tentatively TRBD1 (6 bases). This CDR3 comprises 14 residues. CDR1 is SGHTA, CDR2 FQGNSA, per germline. The CDR3 here is CASSRGGTRTEAVF. Here the CDR3 DNA reads TGTGCCAGCAGCCGGGGGGGGACAAGGACTGAAGCTGTCTTT.

The rearrangement links TRBV2 to TRBJ1-1; D ambiguous. V gave up 5 bases and J gave up 5 bases, with 12 bases separating them. This CDR3 contains 13 residues. Germline CDR1 reads SNHLY; CDR2 reads FYNNEI. CDR3 nucleotides: TGTGCCAGCAGTCTGGATCATGGGACTGAAGCTTTCTTT. Amino acid sequence: CASSLDHGTEAFF.

This clonotype was seen many times. This chain connects TRBV20-1 to TRBJ1-6; 7 positions agree with TRBD1. V was clipped by 2 bases and J by 8 bases; unmatched bases: 6. The CDR3 is 14 amino acids. Looked up from germline, CDR1 is DFQATT and CDR2 is SNEGSKA (reference sequence). CDR3 in DNA: TGCAGTGCTAGACAGACAGGGTGGGATTCACCCCTCCACTTT. Encoded protein: CSARQTGWDSPLHF.